This TCR beta chain was observed in a study of human T cells and chemical hapten exposure (dated by TCRdb to the early 2020s). As for the study more broadly: For sensitization, 2% DPC in acetone was applied to a roughly 2 cm by roughly 2 cm area of upper inner arm skin. For TCR sequencing, blood came from 25 to 35 alopecia patients at anywhere from one to four time points (pre-sensitization, 2, 6 and 24 weeks). Blood was sampled from patients pre-sensitization (week 0) and at 2, 6 and about 24 weeks after DPC sensitization. Alopecia areata with under or over 50% scalp involvement, alopecia totalis and alopecia universalis were represented in the patient cohort, which was mostly female. The libraries were sequenced as a pool, and the TCR yield per sample differed mostly because of small variations in library volumes within the pool. This study followed changes in the peripheral blood TCR repertoire in vivo during primary and secondary sensitization of alopecia patients to the hapten diphenylcyclopropenone (DPC). Patch testing was performed on the upper back with Finn chambers containing 0.01% DPC, and the patch tests were scored after 6 days according to International Contact Dermatitis Research Group standards. Throughout the approximately 25-week study period, patients were also given weekly therapeutic DPC doses on the scalp. Here is what the overall study found, with its caveats: Because all patients had alopecia, a presumed autoimmune disease, the immune response of the patients might differ from that of healthy individuals. DPC sensitization did not change the number of TCRs with a frequency above 1 in 1000, and there was no evidence of changes in global repertoire structure. Expanded TCRs formed significantly more large CDR3 similarity clusters than pre-sensitization or healthy control sets, consistent with antigen-driven responses. Repeated subsampling changed both the strength of the expansion versus patch-test correlation and the threshold at which that correlation became significant. The number of PT1 expanded TCRs positively correlated with patch test score, significant at thresholds 8, 16 and 32 but not 4.

Reading from cysteine to phenylalanine, the CDR3 counts 14 amino acids. The sequence is cut down to CDR3 DNA, 42 bases in frame from base 1. Trimming takes 8 bases from V and 3 bases from J, and the germline ends sit 14 bases apart. The germline V gene provides CDR1 MNHEY and CDR2 SVGEGT. The sample's time point, from its label and the paper: patch test 3, about 24 weeks after DPC sensitization. This sample's treatment or condition label indicates: therapeutic diphenylcyclopropenone sensitization with weekly scalp DPC. At every patch-test visit, the blood draw took place before the patch test was put on. Eligible patients were aged 18 to 70, diagnosed with alopecia, deemed suitable for DPC therapy, and excluded if pregnant. Total RNA was extracted from unfractionated whole blood that had been collected in Tempus Blood RNA tubes. The library was built by means of RACE. TCRdb names NextSeq 500 as the instrument used. During library preparation, unique molecular identifiers were attached to individual cDNA molecules so that TCRs could be counted quantitatively and reproducibly. Each blood RNA sample was used to sequence both TCR alpha and TCR beta chains. Regarding the original processing steps: The median number of TCRs per sample was some 100,000, ranging from about 20,000 to 750,000. V, J and CDR3 annotation of the TCR reads was performed with the Decombinator software suite. For the PS versus PT1 abundance plots, all samples were subsampled to the same number of TCRs (28,000). Expanded TCRs were defined as absent before sensitization and observed at least eight times at the 2-week time point. TCRdb handled the public reads itself, with Q25 trimming in fastp and clone calling in MiXCR, and kept productive beta chains. Rows matching on CDR3 protein sequence are summarized as one entry with the most common DNA and genes. TCRdb's processing, not the authors', yielded these V and J calls. The sample includes under 130,000 distinct CDR3 sequences, with around 34% observed a single time. The ten top clones hold around 2.8% of the sample.

Note on this clonotype: Its recognized antigen is unknown. Base qualities were left out, and no much larger clone turns up one base away.

This TCR came from a man aged 40-50 years with alopecia areata. Some clones in this sample may be carry-over from other donors' samples. The chain joins TRBV6-2 or TRBV6-3 to TRBJ1-5; 5 matching bases give a weak D call of TRBD1. Sequencing was performed on whole blood, taken in connection with sensitization to the hapten diphenylcyclopropenone (DPC). The CDR3: CASGRGRINQPQHF. The DNA is as follows: TGTGCCAGCGGGAGGGGCAGGATCAATCAGCCCCAGCATTTT.